One T cell receptor beta chain is described in this entry. The antigen is undetermined. Extraction of total RNA was performed on unfractionated whole blood. V was trimmed by 6 bases and J by 2 bases, leaving 13 bases between them. Germline V gene lookup returns CDR1 SQVTM and CDR2 ANQGSEA. CDR3 length equals 13 residues. The data belong to a study of human T cells and chemical hapten exposure. The overall study: TCR yields differed between samples (mainly from small differences in pooled library volume).

Individual cDNA molecules received unique molecular identifiers in the library. Per the original data handling: 100,000 or so TCRs per sample was the median, with a range of roughly 23,224 to 750,000. TCRdb passed the reads through MiXCR, listing each CDR3 protein once. These V and J calls rely on TCRdb rather than the paper's analysis. The table shows 95,000 to 150,000 distinct CDR3 sequences, with less than 10% occurring only once. The study, taken as a whole, reports: After DPC sensitization, TCRs above 1 in 1000 frequency showed no change.

This receptor was identified in a human donor in good health. Some clones in this sample may be carry-over from other donors' samples. The genes are TRBV29-1 and TRBJ2-5; D gene ambiguous. The specimen sequenced was whole blood. This CDR3 reads CSVKGRFQETQYF. The CDR3 DNA is TGCAGCGTCAAAGGACGGTTTCAAGAGACCCAGTACTTC.